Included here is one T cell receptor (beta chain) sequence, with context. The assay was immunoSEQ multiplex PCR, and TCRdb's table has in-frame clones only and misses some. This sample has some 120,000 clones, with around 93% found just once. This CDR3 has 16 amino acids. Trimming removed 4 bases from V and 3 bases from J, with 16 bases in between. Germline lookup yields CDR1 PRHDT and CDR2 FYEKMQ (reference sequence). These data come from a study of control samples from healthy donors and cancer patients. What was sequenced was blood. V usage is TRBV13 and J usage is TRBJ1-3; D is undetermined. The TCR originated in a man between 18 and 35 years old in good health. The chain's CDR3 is CASSSKRRADGNTIYF. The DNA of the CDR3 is TGTGCCAGCAGCTCGAAACGTCGGGCTGATGGAAACACCATATATTTT.